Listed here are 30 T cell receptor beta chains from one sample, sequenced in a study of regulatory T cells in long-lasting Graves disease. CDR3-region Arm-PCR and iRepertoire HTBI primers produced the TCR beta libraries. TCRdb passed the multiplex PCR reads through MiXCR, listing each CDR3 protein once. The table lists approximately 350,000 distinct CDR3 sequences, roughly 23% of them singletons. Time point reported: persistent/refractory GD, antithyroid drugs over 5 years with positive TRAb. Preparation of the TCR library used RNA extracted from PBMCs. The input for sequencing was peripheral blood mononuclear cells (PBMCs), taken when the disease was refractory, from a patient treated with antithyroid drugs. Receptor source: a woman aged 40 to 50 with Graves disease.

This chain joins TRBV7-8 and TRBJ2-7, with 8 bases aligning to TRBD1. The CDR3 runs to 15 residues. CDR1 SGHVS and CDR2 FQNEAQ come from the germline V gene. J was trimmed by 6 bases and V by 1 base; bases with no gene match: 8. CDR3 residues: CASSLGWLTGGEQYF. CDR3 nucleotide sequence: TGTGCCAGCAGCTTAGGCTGGCTCACAGGGGGCGAGCAGTACTTC.

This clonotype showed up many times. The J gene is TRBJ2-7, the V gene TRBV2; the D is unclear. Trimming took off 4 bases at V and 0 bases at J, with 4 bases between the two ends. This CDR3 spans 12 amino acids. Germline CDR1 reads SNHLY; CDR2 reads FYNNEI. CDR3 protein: CASSVTSYEQYF. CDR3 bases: TGTGCCAGCAGTGTCACCTCCTACGAGCAGTACTTC. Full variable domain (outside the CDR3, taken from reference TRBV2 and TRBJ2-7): EPEVTQTPSHQVTQMGQEVILRCVPISNHLYFYWYRQILGQKVEFLVSFYNNEISEKSEIFDDQFSVERPDGSNFTLKIRSTKLEDSAMYFCASSVTSYEQYFGPGTRLTVT.

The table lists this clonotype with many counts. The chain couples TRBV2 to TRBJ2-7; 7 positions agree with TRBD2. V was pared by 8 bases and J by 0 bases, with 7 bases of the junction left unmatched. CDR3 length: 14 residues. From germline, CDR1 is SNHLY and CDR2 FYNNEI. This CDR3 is CASVEAGTSYEQYF. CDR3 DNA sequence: TGTGCCAGCGTTGAAGCGGGGACCTCCTACGAGCAGTACTTC.

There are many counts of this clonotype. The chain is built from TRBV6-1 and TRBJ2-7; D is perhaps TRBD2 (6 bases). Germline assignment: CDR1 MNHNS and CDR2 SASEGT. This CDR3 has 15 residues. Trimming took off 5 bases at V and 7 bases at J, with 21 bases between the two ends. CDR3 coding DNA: TGTGCCAGCAGTAGTCCTAGCGCCCCATCGGGGGAGCAGTACTTC. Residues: CASSSPSAPSGEQYF.

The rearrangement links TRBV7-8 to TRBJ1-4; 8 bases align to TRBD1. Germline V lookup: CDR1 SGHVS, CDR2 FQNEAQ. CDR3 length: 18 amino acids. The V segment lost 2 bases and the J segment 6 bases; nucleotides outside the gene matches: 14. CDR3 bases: TGTGCCAGCAGCTTAAACCCCAGACTGGACAGGGAGTATGAAAAACTGTTTTTT. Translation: CASSLNPRLDREYEKLFF.

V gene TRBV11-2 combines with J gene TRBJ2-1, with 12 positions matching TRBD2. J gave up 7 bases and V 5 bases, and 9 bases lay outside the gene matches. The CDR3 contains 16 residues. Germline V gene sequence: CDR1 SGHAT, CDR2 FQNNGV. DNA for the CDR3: TGTGCCAGCAGCCCAAGACTAGCGGGAGTTTTTAATGAGCAGTTCTTC. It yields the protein CASSPRLAGVFNEQFF.

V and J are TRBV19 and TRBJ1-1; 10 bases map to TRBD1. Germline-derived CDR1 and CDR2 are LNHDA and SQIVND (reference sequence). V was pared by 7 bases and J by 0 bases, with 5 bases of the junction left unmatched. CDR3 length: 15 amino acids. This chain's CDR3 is CASKSTGGMNTEAFF. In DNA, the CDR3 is TGTGCCAGTAAATCGACAGGGGGCATGAACACTGAAGCTTTCTTT.

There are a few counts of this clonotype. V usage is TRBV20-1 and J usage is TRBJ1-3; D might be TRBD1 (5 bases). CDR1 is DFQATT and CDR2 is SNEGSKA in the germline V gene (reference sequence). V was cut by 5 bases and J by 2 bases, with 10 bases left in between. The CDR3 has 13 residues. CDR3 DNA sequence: TGCAGTGCTCTGGACAATCCTGGAAACACCATATATTTT. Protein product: CSALDNPGNTIYF.

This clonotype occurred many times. CDR3 amino acids: CASSQRSTGGYEQYF. The CDR3 DNA sequence: TGTGCCAGCAGCCAGCGATCGACAGGGGGCTACGAGCAGTACTTC. The chain has TRBV14 and TRBJ2-7, with 9 bases lining up with TRBD1. After removal of 3 bases from V and 3 bases from J, the junction contained 6 bases not matched to a gene. Looked up from germline, CDR1 is SGHDN and CDR2 is FVKESK. The CDR3 extends over 15 amino acids. Filled out from reference TRBV14 and TRBJ2-7, the complete variable domain reads EAGVTQFPSHSVIEKGQTVTLRCDPISGHDNLYWYRRVMGKEIKFLLHFVKESKQDESGMPNNRFLAERTGGTYSTLKVQPAELEDSGVYFCASSQRSTGGYEQYFGPGTRLTVT.

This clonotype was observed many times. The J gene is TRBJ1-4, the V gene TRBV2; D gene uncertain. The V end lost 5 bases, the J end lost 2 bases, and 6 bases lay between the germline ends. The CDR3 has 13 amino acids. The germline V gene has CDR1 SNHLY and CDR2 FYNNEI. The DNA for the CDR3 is TGTGCCAGCAGTTGGAGGACTAATGAAAAACTGTTTTTT. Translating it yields CASSWRTNEKLFF. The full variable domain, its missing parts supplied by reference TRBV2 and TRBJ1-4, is EPEVTQTPSHQVTQMGQEVILRCVPISNHLYFYWYRQILGQKVEFLVSFYNNEISEKSEIFDDQFSVERPDGSNFTLKIRSTKLEDSAMYFCASSWRTNEKLFFGSGTQLSVL.

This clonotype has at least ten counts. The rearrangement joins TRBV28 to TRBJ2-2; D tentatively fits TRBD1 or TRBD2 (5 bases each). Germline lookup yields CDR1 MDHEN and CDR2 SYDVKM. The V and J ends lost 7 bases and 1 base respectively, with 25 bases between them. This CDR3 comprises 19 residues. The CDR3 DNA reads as TGTGCCAGCACAATAGGAAATGACCGGGGCCTACAGAACACCGGGGAGCTGTTTTTT. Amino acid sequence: CASTIGNDRGLQNTGELFF. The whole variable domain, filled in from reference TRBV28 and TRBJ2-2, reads DVKVTQSSRYLVKRTGEKVFLECVQDMDHENMFWYRQDPGLGLRLIYFSYDVKMKEKGDIPEGYSVSREKKERFSLILESASTNQTSMYLCASTIGNDRGLQNTGELFFGEGSRLTVL.

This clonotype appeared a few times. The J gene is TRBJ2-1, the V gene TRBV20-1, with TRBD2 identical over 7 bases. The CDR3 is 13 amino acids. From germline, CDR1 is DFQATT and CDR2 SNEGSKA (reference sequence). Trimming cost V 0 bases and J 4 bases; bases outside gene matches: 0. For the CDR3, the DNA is TGCAGTGCTAGAGAACTAGCGTACAATGAGCAGTTCTTC. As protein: CSARELAYNEQFF.

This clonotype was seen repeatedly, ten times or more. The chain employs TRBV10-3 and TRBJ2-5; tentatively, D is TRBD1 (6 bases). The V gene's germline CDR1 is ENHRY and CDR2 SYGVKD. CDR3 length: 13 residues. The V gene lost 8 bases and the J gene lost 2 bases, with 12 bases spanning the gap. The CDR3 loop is CAISRQEQETQYF. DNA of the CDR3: TGTGCCATCTCACGACAGGAGCAAGAGACCCAGTACTTC.

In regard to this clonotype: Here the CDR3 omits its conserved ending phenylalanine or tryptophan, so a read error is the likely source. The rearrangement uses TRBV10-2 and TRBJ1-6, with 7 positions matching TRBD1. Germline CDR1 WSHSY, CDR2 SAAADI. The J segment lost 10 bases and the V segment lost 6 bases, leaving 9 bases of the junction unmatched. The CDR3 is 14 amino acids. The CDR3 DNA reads TGCGCCAGCAGCTCCGGGACAGCTGGATCACCCCTCCACTTG. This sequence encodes CASSSGTAGSPLHL.

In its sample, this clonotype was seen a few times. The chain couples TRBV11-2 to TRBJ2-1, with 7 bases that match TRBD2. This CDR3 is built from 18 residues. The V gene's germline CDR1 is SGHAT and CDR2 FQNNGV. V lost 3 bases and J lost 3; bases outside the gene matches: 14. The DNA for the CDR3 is TGTGCCAGCAGCTTTGCGGGAGTCCTCGTAGGCTTCTACAATGAGCAGTTCTTC. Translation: CASSFAGVLVGFYNEQFF.

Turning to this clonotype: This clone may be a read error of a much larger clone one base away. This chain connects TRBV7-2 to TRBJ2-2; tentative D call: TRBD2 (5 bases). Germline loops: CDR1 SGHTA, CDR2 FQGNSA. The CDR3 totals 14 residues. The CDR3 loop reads CASSLRRVTRELFF. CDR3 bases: TGTGCCAGCAGCCTCAGGCGGGTCACCAGGGAGCTGTTTTTT.

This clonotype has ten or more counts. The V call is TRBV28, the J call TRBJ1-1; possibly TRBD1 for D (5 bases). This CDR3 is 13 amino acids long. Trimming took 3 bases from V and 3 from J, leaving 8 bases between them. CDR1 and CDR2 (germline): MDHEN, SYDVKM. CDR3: CASSFREYTEAFF. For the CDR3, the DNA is TGTGCCAGCAGTTTCAGGGAGTACACTGAAGCTTTCTTT. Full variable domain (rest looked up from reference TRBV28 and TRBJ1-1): DVKVTQSSRYLVKRTGEKVFLECVQDMDHENMFWYRQDPGLGLRLIYFSYDVKMKEKGDIPEGYSVSREKKERFSLILESASTNQTSMYLCASSFREYTEAFFGQGTRLTVV.

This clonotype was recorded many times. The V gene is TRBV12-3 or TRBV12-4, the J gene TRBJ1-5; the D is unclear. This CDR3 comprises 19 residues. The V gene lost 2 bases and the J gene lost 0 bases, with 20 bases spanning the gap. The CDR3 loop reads CASSLIVRLGSYSNQPQHF. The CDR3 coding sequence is TGTGCCAGCAGTTTAATCGTCAGATTGGGGAGTTATAGCAATCAGCCCCAGCATTTT.

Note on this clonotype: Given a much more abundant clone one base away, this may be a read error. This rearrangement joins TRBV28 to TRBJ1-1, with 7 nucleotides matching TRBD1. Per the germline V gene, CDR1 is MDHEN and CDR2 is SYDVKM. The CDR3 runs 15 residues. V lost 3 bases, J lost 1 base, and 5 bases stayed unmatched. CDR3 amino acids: CASSFGTAPNTEAFF. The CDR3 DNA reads TGTGCCAGCAGTTTTGGGACAGCCCCGAACACTGAAGCTTTCTTT.

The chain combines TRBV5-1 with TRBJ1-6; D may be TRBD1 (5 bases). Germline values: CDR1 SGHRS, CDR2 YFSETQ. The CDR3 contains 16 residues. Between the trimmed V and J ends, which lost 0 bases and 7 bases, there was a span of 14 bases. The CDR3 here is CASSLDVGVKNSPLHF. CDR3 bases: TGCGCCAGCAGCTTGGATGTGGGGGTGAAAAATTCACCCCTCCACTTT. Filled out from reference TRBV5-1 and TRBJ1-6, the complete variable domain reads KAGVTQTPRYLIKTRGQQVTLSCSPISGHRSVSWYQQTPGQGLQFLFEYFSETQRNKGNFPGRFSGRQFSNSRSEMNVSTLELGDSALYLCASSLDVGVKNSPLHFGNGTRLTVT.

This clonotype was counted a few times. The CDR3 sequence is CASSGPGFEGNYGYTF. In DNA form, the CDR3 reads TGTGCCAGCAGCGGGCCGGGTTTTGAGGGAAACTATGGCTACACCTTC. The rearrangement links TRBV9 to TRBJ1-2; D uncertain. There are 16 residues in the CDR3. The V and J ends lost 3 bases and 2 bases respectively, with 17 bases between them. CDR1 and CDR2 from the germline V gene are SGDLS and YYNGEE.

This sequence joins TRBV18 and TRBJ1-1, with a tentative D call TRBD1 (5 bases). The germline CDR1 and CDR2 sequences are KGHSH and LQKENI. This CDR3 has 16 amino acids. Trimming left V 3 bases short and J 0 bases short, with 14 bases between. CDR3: CASSPMLGVVNTEAFF. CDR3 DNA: TGTGCCAGCTCACCGATGCTAGGGGTCGTGAACACTGAAGCTTTCTTT. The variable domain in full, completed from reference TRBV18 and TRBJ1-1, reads NAGVMQNPRHLVRRRGQEARLRCSPMKGHSHVYWYRQLPEEGLKFMVYLQKENIIDESGMPKERFSAEFPKEGPSILRIQQVVRGDSAAYFCASSPMLGVVNTEAFFGQGTRLTVV.

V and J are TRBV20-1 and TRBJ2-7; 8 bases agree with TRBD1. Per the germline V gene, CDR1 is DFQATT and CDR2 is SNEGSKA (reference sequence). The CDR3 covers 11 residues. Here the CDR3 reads CIGQGGYEQYF. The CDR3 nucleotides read TGCATCGGACAGGGTGGGTACGAGCAGTACTTC.

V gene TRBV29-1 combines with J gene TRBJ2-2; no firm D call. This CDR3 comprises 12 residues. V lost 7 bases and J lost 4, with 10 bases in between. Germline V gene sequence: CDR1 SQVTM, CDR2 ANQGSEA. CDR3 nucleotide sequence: TGCAGCGCCGGAATTGTCACCGGGGAGCTGTTTTTT. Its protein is CSAGIVTGELFF.

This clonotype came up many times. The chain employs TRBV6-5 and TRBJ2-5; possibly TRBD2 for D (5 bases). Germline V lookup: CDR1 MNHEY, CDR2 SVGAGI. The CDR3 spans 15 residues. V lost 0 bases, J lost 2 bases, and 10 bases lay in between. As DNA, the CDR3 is TGTGCCAGCAGTTACTCAGGAGGTGGGCAAGAGACCCAGTACTTC. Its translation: CASSYSGGGQETQYF.

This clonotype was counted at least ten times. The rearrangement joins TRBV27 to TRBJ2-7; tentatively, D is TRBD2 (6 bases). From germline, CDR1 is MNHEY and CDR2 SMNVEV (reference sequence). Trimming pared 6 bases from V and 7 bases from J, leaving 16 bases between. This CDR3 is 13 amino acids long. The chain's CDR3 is CASSPGLPGEQYF. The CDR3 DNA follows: TGTGCCAGCAGCCCGGGACTCCCCGGGGAGCAGTACTTC.

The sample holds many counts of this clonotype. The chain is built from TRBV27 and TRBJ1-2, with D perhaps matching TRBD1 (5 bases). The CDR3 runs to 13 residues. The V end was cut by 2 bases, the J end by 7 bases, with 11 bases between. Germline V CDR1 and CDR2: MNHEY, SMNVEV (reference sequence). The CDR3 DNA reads TGTGCCAGCAGTTTAACCAGGGTCGGTGGCTACACCTTC. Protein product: CASSLTRVGGYTF.

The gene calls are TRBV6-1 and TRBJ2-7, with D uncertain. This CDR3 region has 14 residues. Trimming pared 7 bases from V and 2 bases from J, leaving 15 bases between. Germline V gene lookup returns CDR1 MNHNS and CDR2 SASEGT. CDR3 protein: CASIGRTYTYEQYF. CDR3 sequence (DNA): TGTGCCAGCATAGGCAGGACCTATACCTACGAGCAGTACTTC.

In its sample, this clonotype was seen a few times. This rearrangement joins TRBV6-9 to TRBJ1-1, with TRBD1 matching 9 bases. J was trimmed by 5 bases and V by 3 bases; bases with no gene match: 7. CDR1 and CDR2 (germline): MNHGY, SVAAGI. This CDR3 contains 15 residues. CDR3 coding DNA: TGTGCCAGCAGTTACGCCGGGACAGGGATGACTGAAGCTTTCTTT. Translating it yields CASSYAGTGMTEAFF.

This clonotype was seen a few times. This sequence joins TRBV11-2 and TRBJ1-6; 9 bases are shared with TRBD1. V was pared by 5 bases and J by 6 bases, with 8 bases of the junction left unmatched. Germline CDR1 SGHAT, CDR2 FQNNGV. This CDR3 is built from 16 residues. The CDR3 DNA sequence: TGTGCCAGCAGCCCCGGGACAGGGAGTTTTAATTCACCCCTCCACTTT. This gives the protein CASSPGTGSFNSPLHF.